This T cell receptor beta chain was recorded in a study of cytomegalovirus exposure and HLA in healthy donors (TCRdb year 2017). Study-wide context: According to an earlier analysis of 550 to 700 of the donors, roughly 180 million T cells yielded 120 million or so unique TCR beta sequences and about 300 Gb of sequence data. An early release that covered 500 to 800 HLA-typed donors contained approximately 290 gigabases of sequencing data and tens of millions of unique TCR sequences. The genetic ancestry cluster associated with self-reported Caucasian donors included 81% of the roughly 380 genotyped donors. The study was designed to test whether signatures of past pathogen exposure could be identified by cataloging public T cell receptors. The study profiled the T cell repertoires of hundreds of subjects by immunosequencing and related them to cytomegalovirus serostatus. In addition to the first cohort of approximately 650 subjects, a separate validation cohort of around 110 different subjects was used. To predict cytomegalovirus infection status, the study brought together high-throughput TCR immunosequencing, statistical association of individual TCRs with disease status, and machine learning. A later analysis re-analyzed previously published TCR beta repertoires from roughly 630 donors and added high-resolution HLA genotyping to study TCR occurrence patterns. The later analysis used no new phenotypic data to find candidate immune exposures, relying instead on TCR beta sequences and their occurrence across donors. An earlier analysis of around 580 of the donors used high-throughput TCR beta sequencing to judge whether each TCR beta V gene segment behaved as functional or pseudogenic. Donor age, sex, ethnicity and CMV serostatus were collected together with the repertoire data. In a later genetic analysis, genome-wide SNP genotypes for about three fifths of the 666 donors were used, and that subset was treated as a discovery cohort. Every discovery cohort repertoire had been produced on one sequencing platform. HLA typing included class I and class II loci at four-digit resolution. Typing coverage differed by locus: A, B, C, DRB1 and DQB1 were typed in roughly 620-630 donors, DQA1 in about 500, DPA1 in some 600, and DPB1 in 400 to 490. Several DR-DQ haplotypes were handled as single units for association and clustering because linkage in the cohort was strong. Among about 410 genotyped donors of the cohort, an average of around 240,000 unique TCR beta nucleotide sequences was sequenced per donor, of which 15% to 20% were non-productive. The paper's findings and limits, for the study overall: A later analysis found that most CMV-associated TCR beta chains appeared HLA-restricted, with HLA associations seemingly driven largely by CMV exposure. The earlier analysis of about 600 of the donors excluded roughly 17 rarely observed V segments, including chromosome 9 orphons, because counts were too low. In a later analysis, HLA-associated TCR beta chains showed more clonal expansion and lower generation probabilities than non-associated chains that were equally common. According to a later genetic analysis, donors in an Asian-associated ancestry cluster had fewer N-insertions in productive TCRs than the approximately 650-donor mean. According to the authors, the approach could potentially be generalized to other disease states and immunological phenotypes. In this cohort, only TCR beta chains were sequenced, and detectable features were limited by the absence of alpha or paired-chain data. Strong co-occurrence of HLA alleles, especially DR and DQ, made assigning TCR associations to individual alleles difficult. A later analysis reported that several top co-occurrence clusters appeared linked to parvovirus B19, influenza, CMV and Epstein-Barr virus. Specific HLA alleles were associated with 16,951 TCR beta sequences at a false discovery rate of 0.05 in a later analysis. The presence/absence analyses assumed that sequencing depth was roughly uniform across donors, and that assumption may not be true. A later genetic analysis associated a missense DCLRE1C variant with V-gene and J-gene trimming of TCR beta chains, and an independent cohort replicated the association. The sequencing pipeline was judged likely to have produced a cluster of highly shared sequence variants as a technical artifact. In the study, approximately 160 TCR beta chains were listed as associated with cytomegalovirus. In both the original and validation cohorts, the classifier was reported to diagnose cytomegalovirus status with high specificity and sensitivity. For the cohort, immune exposure information was limited to CMV serostatus. Linkage disequilibrium might explain the correlated functional status among segregating V segments, but an unknown experimental factor could not be ruled out. In an earlier analysis of 450 to 750 of the donors, most TCR beta V segments appeared in productive rearrangements about 87% or about 30% of the time, broadly matching IMGT annotations. A further reported finding was that TCR beta sequences accurately predicted the HLA-A and HLA-B alleles for most subjects in the first cohort. Most TCR sequences were observed very rarely across donors, whereas some public TCRs were present in many individuals. Because some donors lacked HLA typing at each locus, the association tests relied only on the typed subset. Because the 87-base-pair reads could not distinguish some IMGT-functional V segments, including TRBV6-2 and TRBV6-3, those segments were excluded. In a later analysis, TCR association rates were found to vary across HLA loci, with the most associated TCRs seen for DRB1 alleles and the fewest for HLA-C alleles. A few of the identified cytomegalovirus-associated TCR beta chains were confirmed in vitro to be specific for cytomegalovirus antigens.

Comment on this clone: No cognate antigen has been identified for it. No base quality information exists; no much larger clone differs at one position.

Reading from cysteine to phenylalanine, the CDR3 counts 12 amino acids. Only the CDR3 DNA is retained, 36 bases long and in frame from the first base. Deletion took 0 bases off V and 6 bases off J, with a span of 5 bases between the germline ends. The germline V gene specifies SGHRS as CDR1 and YFSETQ as CDR2. The cohort comprised some 730 healthy bone marrow donors. All cohort members were sampled while nominally healthy, although unrecorded immune exposures were likely present. The donor tested CMV seropositive and was one of the 289 seropositive cohort members. A peripheral blood sample was provided by each donor, and peripheral blood mononuclear cells were used for TCR beta sequencing. The Qiagen DNeasy Blood Extraction Kit was used to extract genomic DNA from the blood cell samples. Libraries were built with the immunoSEQ multiplex PCR assay. For the multiplex PCR, a mixture combining 60 forward primers for TCR Vbeta segments and 13 reverse primers for TCR Jbeta segments was used. A multiplex PCR assay on genomic DNA amplified the CDR3 region of rearranged TCR beta genes. On the Illumina HiSeq System, the amplified TCR beta libraries were sequenced as 87-base-pair reads. The authors' analysis ran thus. Across the 500 to 750 repertoires, a later analysis counted tens of millions of unique TCR beta chains, about 10 million of which were shared by at least two donors. A nearest-neighbor algorithm error-corrected the raw reads and collapsed the reads into unique sequences, merging closely related sequences to remove PCR and sequencing errors. CDR3 sequences were aligned to IMGT reference sequences to assign V, D and J gene segments. For a sequence to be retained, at least a six-nucleotide match to both a V gene segment and a J gene segment was required. Rearrangements were called productive when the CDR3 lacked stop codons and stayed in frame with V and J; all others were non-productive. CDR3 was defined according to IMGT convention as the region running from the second conserved V-encoded cysteine to the conserved J-encoded phenylalanine. Sequences without an unambiguous match to a single V gene segment were excluded from the earlier analysis of 450 to 650 of the donors. An earlier analysis of several hundred of the donors classified V segments as functional when productive rearrangements were above 56.7% and as segregating when the standard deviation between donors was above 5%. A statistical classification framework was built for diagnosing cytomegalovirus status from the catalog of TCR beta chain sequences. In a later analysis, V and J genes were assigned by comparing TCR nucleotide sequences against IMGT/GENE-DB human TR gene sequences. The TCRdist pipeline was used in a later analysis to assign CDR3 sequences and most-parsimonious VDJ recombination scenarios. In a later analysis, each TCR beta chain was defined by its CDR3 amino acid sequence together with its V-gene family, and reads lacking a unique V-gene family were excluded. In a later analysis, 450 to 600 highly shared, low-generation-probability nucleotide sequences were removed to address suspected cross-contamination and a sequencing artifact. In a later analysis, a clonal expansion index for each public chain was calculated from normalized within-repertoire ranks of inferred template counts. Generation probabilities in a later analysis came from a VDJ recombination model fitted to out-of-frame rearrangements, and those results were checked against IGoR. A later analysis scored TCR-TCR, TCR-HLA and TCR-CMV co-occurrence with hypergeometric tests, applying a repertoire-size bias correction to TCR pairs. To estimate false discovery rates, a later analysis permuted the HLA or CMV assignments 20 times. In a later analysis, co-occurring TCRs were grouped with DBSCAN, and TCRdist sequence similarity was added when clustering was performed within HLA-allele-positive subsets. Co-occurrence clustering excluded repertoires with fewer than 30,000 or more than 120,000 public chains, plus five with anomalous nucleotide sharing. TCRdb provides this immuneACCESS table in a form limited to in-frame rearrangements. Some clones are lacking; in checked studies, under half of them reflect an unresolved V gene, and why the rest are absent is not known. Clonal size and the V and J genes are those of that table, whereas D and trimming came from the DNA. Across this sample there are under 200,000 clones, with roughly 80% seen only once. Around a tenth of the sample is taken by the ten largest.

The sequencing sample was made of PBMCs. This receptor was taken from a man aged 18 to 30 in good health and CMV-seropositive. The chain is assembled from TRBV5-1 and TRBJ2-3; no confident D gene assignment can be made. The CDR3 reads CASSLASDTQYF. Read as DNA, the sequence is TGCGCCAGCAGCTTGGCCTCGGATACGCAGTATTTT.